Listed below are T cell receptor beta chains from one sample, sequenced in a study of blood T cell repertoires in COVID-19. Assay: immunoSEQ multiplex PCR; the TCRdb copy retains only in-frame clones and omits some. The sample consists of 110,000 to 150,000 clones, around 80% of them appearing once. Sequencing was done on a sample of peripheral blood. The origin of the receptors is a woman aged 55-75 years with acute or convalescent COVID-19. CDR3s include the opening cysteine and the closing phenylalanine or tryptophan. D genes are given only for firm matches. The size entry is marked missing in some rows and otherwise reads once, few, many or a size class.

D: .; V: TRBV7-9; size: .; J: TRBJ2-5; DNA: TGTGCCAGCAGCTTATCAGGACTAGAGACCCAGTACTTC; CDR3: CASSLSGLETQYF
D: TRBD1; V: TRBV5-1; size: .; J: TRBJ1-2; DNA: TGCGCCAGCACATCTGGAAGGACAGGGGAGAGTGGCTACACCTTC; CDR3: CASTSGRTGESGYTF
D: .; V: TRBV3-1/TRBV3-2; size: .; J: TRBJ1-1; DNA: TGTGCCAGCAGCCAAGACAGGTCAGAGAACACTGAAGCTTTCTTT; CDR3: CASSQDRSENTEAFF
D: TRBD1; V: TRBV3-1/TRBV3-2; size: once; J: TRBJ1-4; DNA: TGTGCCAGCAGCCAAGATATAGGACAGGCGAATGAAAAACTGTTTTTT; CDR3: CASSQDIGQANEKLFF
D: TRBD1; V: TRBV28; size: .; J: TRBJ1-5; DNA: TGTGCCAGCAGTTTGAGGACAGGCAAGTTAAATCAGCCCCAGCATTTT; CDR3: CASSLRTGKLNQPQHF
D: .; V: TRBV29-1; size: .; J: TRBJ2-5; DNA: TGCAGCGTTGAATCCGGGGTAAGAGAGACCCAGTACTTC; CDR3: CSVESGVRETQYF
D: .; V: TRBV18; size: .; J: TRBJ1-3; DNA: TGTGCCAGCTCACAGGACAGCTCTGGAAACACCATATATTTT; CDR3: CASSQDSSGNTIYF
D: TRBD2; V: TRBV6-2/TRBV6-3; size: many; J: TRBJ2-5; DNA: TGTGCCAGCAGTTCGCCAGCGGGAGGGGGAGAGACCCAGTACTTC; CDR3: CASSSPAGGGETQYF
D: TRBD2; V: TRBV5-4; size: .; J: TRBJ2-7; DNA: TGTGCCAGCAGCCCCGCAATAGGTTCCAGCGGGATGCGGGAGCAGTACTTC; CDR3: CASSPAIGSSGMREQYF
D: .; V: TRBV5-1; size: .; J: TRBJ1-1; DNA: TGCGCCAGCAGCTTGGTGCAGGGGAACACTGAAGCTTTCTTT; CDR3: CASSLVQGNTEAFF
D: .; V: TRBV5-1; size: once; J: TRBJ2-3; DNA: TGCGCCAGCAGCTTCGGACGGGGGATCACAGATACGCAGTATTTT; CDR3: CASSFGRGITDTQYF
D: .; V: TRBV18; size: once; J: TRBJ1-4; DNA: TGTGCCAGCTCACCACGGGAGGGAGTAACTAATGAAAAACTGTTTTTT; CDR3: CASSPREGVTNEKLFF
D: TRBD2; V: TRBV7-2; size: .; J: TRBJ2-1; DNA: TGTGCCAGCAGCTTAGCCACTAGCGGGAGGTTCAATGAGCAGTTCTTC; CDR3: CASSLATSGRFNEQFF
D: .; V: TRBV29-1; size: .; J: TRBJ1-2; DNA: TGCAGCGTTTCTCGAGCTAACTATGGCTACACCTTC; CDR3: CSVSRANYGYTF
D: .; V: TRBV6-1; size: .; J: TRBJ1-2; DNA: TGTGCCAGCAGTGAGGGGTGGGAGGGTGTCTTC; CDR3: CASSEGWEGVF